This T cell receptor beta chain was sequenced during a study of Ad26.COV2.S vaccination and SARS-CoV-2 variants. Background on the study: Participants got Ad26.COV2.S intramuscularly, once or twice 56 days apart. Findings of the study overall: Vaccine recipients showed a spike-specific TCR breadth that was higher than in placebo recipients. Non-spike TCR breadth did not differ much between vaccine and placebo recipients.

V lost 1 base, J lost 0 bases, and 8 bases stayed unmatched. The germline gives CDR1 MNHEY, CDR2 SVGEGT. The CDR3 totals 18 residues. Indicated treatment: 15 to 20 received Ad26.COV2.S at low or high dose, single or two shots; about 5 received placebo; per-sample allocation not given. Day 63 following the first vaccine or placebo injection was when the samples were taken. In Boston, the donor was an adult between 18-55 years of age. Profiling relied on immunoSEQ multiplex PCR, and the TCRdb table lists in-frame clones only, not all of them. Of 300,000 to 350,000 clones in the sample, 85% were seen once. A remark on this clone: Its antigen is as yet unknown.

The sequence was collected from a person between 18 and 60 years old who received the Ad26.COV2.S COVID-19 vaccine or a placebo. Sequencing used peripheral blood, obtained in a trial of Ad26.COV2.S vaccine versus placebo. The chain uses TRBV6-2 or TRBV6-3 and TRBJ1-5, with TRBD1 identical over 8 bases. CDR3 DNA: TGTGCCAGCAGTTACTTAACCGGGACAGGCAATAGCAATCAGCCCCAGCATTTT. This gives the protein CASSYLTGTGNSNQPQHF.